The 9 T cell receptor beta chains below were found in one sample sequenced in a study of tumor and adjacent non-tumor tissue in lung cancer. The library came from three nested PCR rounds adapted from ARM-PCR protocols. From the multiplex PCR reads, TCRdb called clonotypes with MiXCR, one entry per CDR3 protein. Among 60,000 to 85,000 distinct CDR3 sequences listed, around four fifths were seen once. This sample's RNA came from whole unsorted tissue. Sequencing was done on a sample of lung tumor tissue. The receptors were gathered from a woman aged 50 to 65 with non-small cell lung cancer.

The V gene is TRBV5-1, the J gene TRBJ2-1, with 11 bases fitting TRBD2. CDR3 length equals 17 residues. Germline CDR1 SGHRS, CDR2 YFSETQ. The CDR3 DNA is TGCACCAACAGTGGGGTAACTAGCGGGAGAACCTACAATGAGCAGTTCTTC. This sequence encodes CTNSGVTSGRTYNEQFF.

As to this clonotype: It is likely a read error, because the conserved phenylalanine at the end of the CDR3 is missing. This sequence joins TRBV11-2 and TRBJ1-1, with D perhaps TRBD1 (6 bases). Germline CDR1 reads SGHAT; CDR2 reads FQNNGV. There are 12 residues in the CDR3. The CDR3 nucleotides read TGTGCCGGCAGCTTAAAGGGGGCTGAAGCTTTCCTT. It codes for CAGSLKGAEAFL.

The V gene is TRBV29-1, the J gene TRBJ2-2; D gene uncertain. Germline lookup yields CDR1 SQVTM and CDR2 ANQGSEA. V lost 4 bases and J 4 bases, leaving 13 bases between the germline ends. The CDR3 is made up of 14 amino acids. CDR3 in DNA: TGCAGCGTTGGGGGATTAACGAGCACCGGGGAGCTGTTTTTT. Its protein product is CSVGGLTSTGELFF.

This clonotype has more than one count but fewer than ten. This chain connects TRBV7-2 to TRBJ1-2; the D is unclear. The CDR3 totals 13 residues. V lost 4 bases, J lost 0 bases, and 6 bases lay in between. CDR1 and CDR2 (germline): SGHTA, FQGNSA. For the CDR3, the DNA is TGTGCCAGCAGCTCTACAACTAACTATGGCTACACCTTC. This translates into CASSSTTNYGYTF.

V usage is TRBV5-6 and J usage is TRBJ2-3; D possibly corresponds to TRBD2 (6 bases). The germline V and J ends were trimmed by 1 base and 6 bases, with 18 bases remaining between them. The CDR3 consists of 16 residues. Germline-derived CDR1 and CDR2 are SGHDT and YYEEEE. CDR3 loop: CASSLYTGGPMDTQYF. In DNA form, the CDR3 reads TGTGCCAGCAGCTTGTATACAGGAGGGCCGATGGATACGCAGTATTTT.

The chain joins TRBV7-8 to TRBJ1-6, with 7 bases that match TRBD1. CDR1 is SGHVS and CDR2 is FQNEAQ in the germline V gene. This CDR3 spans 15 amino acids. The V and J ends lost 7 bases and 13 bases, in that order; junction bases with no gene match: 16. This chain's CDR3 is CASILDRDSLRPLHF. The CDR3 nucleotides read TGTGCCAGCATATTAGACCGGGACAGTCTTCGTCCCCTCCACTTT.

This clonotype has just one count. The CDR3 does not close with the conserved phenylalanine or tryptophan, likely indicating a read error. The chain has TRBV6-1 and TRBJ2-4; 8 positions match TRBD1. The CDR3 is 15 residues long. Looked up from germline, CDR1 is MNHNS and CDR2 is SASEGT. The CDR3 DNA follows: TGTGCCAGCACTGAATCGGTGGGACAGGAAAACATTCAGTACTTA. This encodes CASTESVGQENIQYL.

J is TRBJ2-2 and V is TRBV11-2; D not resolved. This CDR3 region has 14 residues. The germline V gene encodes CDR1 SGHAT and CDR2 FQNNGV. CDR3 coding DNA: TGTGTCAGGAGCTTAGAGTCTCGCACCGGGGAGCTGTTTTTT. The encoded protein is CVRSLESRTGELFF.

In the case of this clonotype: The junction departs from the called germline gene at one end, perhaps through a read error. J is TRBJ1-1 and V is TRBV6-5; 7 bases agree with TRBD1. CDR1 and CDR2 from the germline V gene are MNHEY and SVGAGI. This CDR3 has 14 residues. CDR3 protein: CTSNLSGGRTEAFF. Here the CDR3 DNA reads TGTACCAGCAATTTGTCAGGGGGGCGTACTGAAGCTTTCTTT.